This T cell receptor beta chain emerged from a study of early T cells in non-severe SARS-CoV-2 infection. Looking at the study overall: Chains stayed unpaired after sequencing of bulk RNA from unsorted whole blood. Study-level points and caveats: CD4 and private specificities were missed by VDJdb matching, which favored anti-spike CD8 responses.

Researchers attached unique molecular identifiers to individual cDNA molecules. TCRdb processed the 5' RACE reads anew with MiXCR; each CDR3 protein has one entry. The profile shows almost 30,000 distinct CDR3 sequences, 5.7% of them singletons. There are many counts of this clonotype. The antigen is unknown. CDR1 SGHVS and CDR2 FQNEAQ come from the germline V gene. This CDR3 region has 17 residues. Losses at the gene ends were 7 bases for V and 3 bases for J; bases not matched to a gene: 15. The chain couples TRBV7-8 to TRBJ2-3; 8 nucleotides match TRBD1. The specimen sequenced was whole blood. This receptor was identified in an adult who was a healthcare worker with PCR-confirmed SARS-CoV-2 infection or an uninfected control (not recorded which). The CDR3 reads CASKSLWGTGVTDTQYF. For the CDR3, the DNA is TGTGCCAGCAAATCTCTATGGGGGACAGGAGTGACAGATACGCAGTATTTT.